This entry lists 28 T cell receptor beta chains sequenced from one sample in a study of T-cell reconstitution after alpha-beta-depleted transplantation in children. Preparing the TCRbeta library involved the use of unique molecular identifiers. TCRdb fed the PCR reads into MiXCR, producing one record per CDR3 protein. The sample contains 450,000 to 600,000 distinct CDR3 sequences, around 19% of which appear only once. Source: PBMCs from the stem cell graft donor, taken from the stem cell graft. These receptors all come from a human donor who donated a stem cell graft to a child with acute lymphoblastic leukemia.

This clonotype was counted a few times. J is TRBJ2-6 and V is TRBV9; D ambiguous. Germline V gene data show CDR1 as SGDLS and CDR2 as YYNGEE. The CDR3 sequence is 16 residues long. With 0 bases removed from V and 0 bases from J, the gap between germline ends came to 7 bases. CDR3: CASSVAFGSGANVLTF. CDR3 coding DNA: TGTGCCAGCAGCGTAGCCTTCGGCTCTGGGGCCAACGTCCTGACTTTC.

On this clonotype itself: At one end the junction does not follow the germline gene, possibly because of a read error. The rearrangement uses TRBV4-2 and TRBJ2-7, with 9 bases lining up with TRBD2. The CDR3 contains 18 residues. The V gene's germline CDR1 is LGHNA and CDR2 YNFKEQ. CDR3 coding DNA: TGTGCCAGCAGCCAAGAGGATAGCGGGAGCTTTGTAGCCTACGACCAGTACTTC. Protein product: CASSQEDSGSFVAYDQYF.

The CDR3 sequence: CASSVNRQGGYEQYF. Written as DNA, the CDR3 is TGTGCCAGCAGCGTAAATCGCCAGGGGGGCTACGAGCAGTACTTC. The chain joins TRBV11-2 to TRBJ2-7; a possible D gene is TRBD1 (7 bases). The CDR3 covers 15 residues. V was cut by 5 bases and J by 3 bases, with 17 bases left in between. In germline, CDR1 is SGHAT, CDR2 FQNNGV.

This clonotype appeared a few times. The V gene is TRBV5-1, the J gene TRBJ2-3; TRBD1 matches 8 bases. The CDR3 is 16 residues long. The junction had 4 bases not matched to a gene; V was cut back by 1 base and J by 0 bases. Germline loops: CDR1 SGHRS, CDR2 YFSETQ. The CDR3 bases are TGCGCCAGCAGCTTGACAGGGGGAGGAAGCACAGATACGCAGTATTTT. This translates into CASSLTGGGSTDTQYF. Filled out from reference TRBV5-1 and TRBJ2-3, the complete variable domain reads KAGVTQTPRYLIKTRGQQVTLSCSPISGHRSVSWYQQTPGQGLQFLFEYFSETQRNKGNFPGRFSGRQFSNSRSEMNVSTLELGDSALYLCASSLTGGGSTDTQYFGPGTRLTVL.

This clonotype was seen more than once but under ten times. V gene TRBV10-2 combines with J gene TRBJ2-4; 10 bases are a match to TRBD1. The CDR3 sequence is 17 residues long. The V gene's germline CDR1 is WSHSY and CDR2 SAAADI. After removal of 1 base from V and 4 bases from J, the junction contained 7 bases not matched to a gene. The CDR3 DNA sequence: TGCGCCAGCAGTGAGTGGACCACGGGACAGGGGAAAAACATTCAGTACTTC. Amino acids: CASSEWTTGQGKNIQYF.

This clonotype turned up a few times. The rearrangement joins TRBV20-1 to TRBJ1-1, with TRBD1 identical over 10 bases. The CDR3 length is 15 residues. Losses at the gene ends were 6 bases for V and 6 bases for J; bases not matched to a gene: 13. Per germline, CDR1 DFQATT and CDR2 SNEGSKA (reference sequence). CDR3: CSARDWDRGVAEAFF. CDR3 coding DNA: TGCAGTGCCAGGGATTGGGACAGGGGAGTTGCTGAAGCTTTCTTT.

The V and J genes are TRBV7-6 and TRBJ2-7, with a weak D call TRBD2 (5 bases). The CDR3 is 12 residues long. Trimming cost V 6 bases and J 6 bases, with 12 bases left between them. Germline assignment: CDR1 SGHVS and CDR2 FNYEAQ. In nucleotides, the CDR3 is TGTGCCAGCAGATCCGAGGGTATCGAGCAGTACTTC. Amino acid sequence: CASRSEGIEQYF. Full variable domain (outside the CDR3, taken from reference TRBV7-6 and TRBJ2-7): GAGVSQSPRYKVTKRGQDVALRCDPISGHVSLYWYRQALGQGPEFLTYFNYEAQQDKSGLPNDRFSAERPEGSISTLTIQRTEQRDSAMYRCASRSEGIEQYFGPGTRLTVT.

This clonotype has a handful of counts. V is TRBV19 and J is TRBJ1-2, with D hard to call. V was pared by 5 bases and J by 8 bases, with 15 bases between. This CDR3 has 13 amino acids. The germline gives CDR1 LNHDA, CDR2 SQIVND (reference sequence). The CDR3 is CASSPRVGGGYTF. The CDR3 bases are TGTGCCAGTAGTCCGAGGGTAGGAGGCGGCTACACCTTC.

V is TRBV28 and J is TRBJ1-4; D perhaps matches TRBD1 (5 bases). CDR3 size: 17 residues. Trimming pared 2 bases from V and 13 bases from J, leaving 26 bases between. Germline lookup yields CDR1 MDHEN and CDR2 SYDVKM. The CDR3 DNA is TGTGCCAGCAGTTTAGTTGGACCGGCGGGACGGGACGAGGGACTGTTTTTT. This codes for CASSLVGPAGRDEGLFF.

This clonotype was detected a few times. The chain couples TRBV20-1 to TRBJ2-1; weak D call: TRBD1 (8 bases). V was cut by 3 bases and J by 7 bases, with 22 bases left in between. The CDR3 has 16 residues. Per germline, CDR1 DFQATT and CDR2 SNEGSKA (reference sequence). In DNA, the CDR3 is TGCAGTGCTAGCCCGACTACCACAGGGGGAGGGAATGAGCAGTTCTTC. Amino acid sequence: CSASPTTTGGGNEQFF.

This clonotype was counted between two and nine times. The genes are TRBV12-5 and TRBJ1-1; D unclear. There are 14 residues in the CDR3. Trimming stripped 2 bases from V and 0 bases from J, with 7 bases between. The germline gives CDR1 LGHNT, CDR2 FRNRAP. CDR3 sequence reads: CASGLSSMNTEAFF. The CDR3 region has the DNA TGTGCTAGTGGTTTGTCCTCAATGAACACTGAAGCTTTCTTT.

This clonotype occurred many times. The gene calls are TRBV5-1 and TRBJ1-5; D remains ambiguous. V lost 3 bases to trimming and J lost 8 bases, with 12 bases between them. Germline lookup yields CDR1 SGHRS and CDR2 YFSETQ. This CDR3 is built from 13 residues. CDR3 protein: CASSSGRDKPQHF. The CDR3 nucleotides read TGCGCCAGCAGCTCCGGGCGGGATAAGCCCCAGCATTTT.

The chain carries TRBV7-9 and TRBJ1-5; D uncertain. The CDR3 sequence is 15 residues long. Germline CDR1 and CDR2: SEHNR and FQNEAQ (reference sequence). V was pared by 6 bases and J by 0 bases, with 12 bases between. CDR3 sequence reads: CASSTPGVSNQPQHF. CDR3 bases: TGTGCCAGCAGTACGCCCGGGGTTAGCAATCAGCCCCAGCATTTT.

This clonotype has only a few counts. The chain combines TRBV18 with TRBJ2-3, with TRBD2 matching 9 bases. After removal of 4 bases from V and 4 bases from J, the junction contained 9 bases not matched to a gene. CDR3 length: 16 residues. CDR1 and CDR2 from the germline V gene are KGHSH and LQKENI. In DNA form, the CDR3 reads TGTGCCAGCTCACTCCGACTAGCGGAGGCCTCAGATACGCAGTATTTT. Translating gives CASSLRLAEASDTQYF.

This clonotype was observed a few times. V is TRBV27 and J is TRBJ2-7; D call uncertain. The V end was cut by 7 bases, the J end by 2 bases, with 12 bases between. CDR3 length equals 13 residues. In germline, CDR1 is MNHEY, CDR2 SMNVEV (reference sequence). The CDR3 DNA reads TGTGCCAGCACCCGACGCGGAACCTACGAGCAGTACTTC. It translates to CASTRRGTYEQYF.

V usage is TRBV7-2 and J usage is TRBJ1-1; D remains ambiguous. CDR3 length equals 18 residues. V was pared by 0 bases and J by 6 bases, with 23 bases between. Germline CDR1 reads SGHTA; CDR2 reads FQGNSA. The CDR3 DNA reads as TGTGCCAGCAGCTTAGCGGATTTCCGCCGACCGAACACCGCTGAAGCTTTCTTT. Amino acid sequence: CASSLADFRRPNTAEAFF.

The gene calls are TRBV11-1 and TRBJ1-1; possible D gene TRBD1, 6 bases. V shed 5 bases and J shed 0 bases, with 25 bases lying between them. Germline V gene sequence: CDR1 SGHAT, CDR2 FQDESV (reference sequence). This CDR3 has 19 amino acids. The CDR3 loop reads CASSPHPRATGTMNTEAFF. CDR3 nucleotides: TGTGCCAGCAGCCCTCACCCCCGGGCGACAGGAACCATGAACACTGAAGCTTTCTTT.

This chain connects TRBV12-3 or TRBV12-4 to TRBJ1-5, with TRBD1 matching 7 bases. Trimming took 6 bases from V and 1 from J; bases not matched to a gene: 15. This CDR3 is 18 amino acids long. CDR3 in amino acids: CASRGGKGGAVSNQPQHF. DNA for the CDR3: TGTGCCAGCAGGGGAGGGAAAGGGGGCGCCGTCAGCAATCAGCCCCAGCATTTT.

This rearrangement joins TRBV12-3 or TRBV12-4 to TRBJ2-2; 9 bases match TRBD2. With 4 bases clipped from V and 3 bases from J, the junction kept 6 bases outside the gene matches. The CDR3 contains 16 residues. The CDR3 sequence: CASSSRLAEDTGELFF. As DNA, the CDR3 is TGTGCCAGCAGTTCCCGACTAGCGGAGGACACCGGGGAGCTGTTTTTT.

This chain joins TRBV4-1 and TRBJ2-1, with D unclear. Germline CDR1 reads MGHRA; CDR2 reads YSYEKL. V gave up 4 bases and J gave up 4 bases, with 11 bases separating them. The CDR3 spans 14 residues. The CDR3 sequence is CASSPLVGYNEQFF. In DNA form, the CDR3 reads TGCGCCAGCAGCCCTCTCGTAGGGTACAATGAGCAGTTCTTC.

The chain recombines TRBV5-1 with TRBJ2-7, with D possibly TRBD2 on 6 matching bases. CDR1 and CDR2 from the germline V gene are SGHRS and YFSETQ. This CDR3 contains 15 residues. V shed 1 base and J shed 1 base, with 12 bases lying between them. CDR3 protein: CASSLSFGGSYEQYF. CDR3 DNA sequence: TGCGCCAGCAGCTTGAGCTTCGGGGGTTCCTACGAGCAGTACTTC.

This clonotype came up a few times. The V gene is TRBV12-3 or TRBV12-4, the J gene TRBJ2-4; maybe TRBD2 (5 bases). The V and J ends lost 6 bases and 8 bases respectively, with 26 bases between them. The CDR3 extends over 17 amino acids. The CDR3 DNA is TGTGCCAGCAGCCCGATCTCTTCGCCGGGCCACGGGGACATTCAGTACTTC. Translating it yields CASSPISSPGHGDIQYF.

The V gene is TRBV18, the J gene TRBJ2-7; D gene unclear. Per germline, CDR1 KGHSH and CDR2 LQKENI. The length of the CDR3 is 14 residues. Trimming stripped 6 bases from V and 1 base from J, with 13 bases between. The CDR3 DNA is TGTGCCAGCTCGACCCGAGACAAGTCCTACGAGCAGTACTTC. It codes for CASSTRDKSYEQYF.

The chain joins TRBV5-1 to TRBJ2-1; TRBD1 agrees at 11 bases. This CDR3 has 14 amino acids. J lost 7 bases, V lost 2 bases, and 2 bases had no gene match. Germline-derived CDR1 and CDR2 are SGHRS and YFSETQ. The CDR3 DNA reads TGCGCCAGCAGCTTACGGGACAGGGGGAATGAGCAGTTCTTC. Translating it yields CASSLRDRGNEQFF.

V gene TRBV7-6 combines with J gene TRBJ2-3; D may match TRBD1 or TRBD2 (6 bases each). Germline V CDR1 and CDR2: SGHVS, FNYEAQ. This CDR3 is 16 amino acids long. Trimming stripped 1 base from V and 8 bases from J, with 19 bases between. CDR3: CASSLVSDRGTGTQYF. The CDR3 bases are TGTGCCAGCAGCTTAGTGTCGGACAGAGGGACTGGTACGCAGTATTTT.

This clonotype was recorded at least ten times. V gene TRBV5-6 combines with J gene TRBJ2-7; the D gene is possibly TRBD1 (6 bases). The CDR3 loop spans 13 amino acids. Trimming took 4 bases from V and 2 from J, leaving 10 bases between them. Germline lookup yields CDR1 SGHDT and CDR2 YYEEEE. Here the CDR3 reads CASSPRTAYEQYF. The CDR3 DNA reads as TGTGCCAGCAGCCCTAGGACAGCCTACGAGCAGTACTTC.

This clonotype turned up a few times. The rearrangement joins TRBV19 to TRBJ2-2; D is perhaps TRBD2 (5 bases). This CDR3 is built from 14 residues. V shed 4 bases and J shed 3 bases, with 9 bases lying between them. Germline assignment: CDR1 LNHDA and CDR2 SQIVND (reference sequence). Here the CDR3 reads CASSTDSDTGELFF. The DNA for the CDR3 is TGTGCCAGTAGTACCGATAGCGACACCGGGGAGCTGTTTTTT. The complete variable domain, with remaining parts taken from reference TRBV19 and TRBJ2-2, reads DGGITQSPKYLFRKEGQNVTLSCEQNLNHDAMYWYRQDPGQGLRLIYYSQIVNDFQKGDIAEGYSVSREKKESFPLTVTSAQKNPTAFYLCASSTDSDTGELFFGEGSRLTVL.

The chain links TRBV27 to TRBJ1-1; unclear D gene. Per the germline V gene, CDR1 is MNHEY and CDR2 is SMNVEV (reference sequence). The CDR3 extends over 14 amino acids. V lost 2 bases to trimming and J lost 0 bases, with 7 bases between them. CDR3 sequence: CASSLNLVNTEAFF. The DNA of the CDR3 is TGTGCCAGCAGTTTAAACCTCGTGAACACTGAAGCTTTCTTT.